Below are 6 T cell receptor beta chains sequenced from a single sample in a study of T cells in Graves' hyperthyroidism and ophthalmopathy. Amplification yielded TCR beta CDR3 regions, with RNA transcripts as the source. Carried out on the TCR CDR3, a first-round RT-PCR used the HTBI primer set. A single record per CDR3 protein comes from TCRdb applying MiXCR to the multiplex PCR reads. The table records about 480,000 distinct CDR3 sequences, around a quarter of them present only once. Sequencing was done on a sample of blood. The receptors stem from a woman in her 30s with Graves' ophthalmopathy.

This clonotype has ten or more counts. This rearrangement joins TRBV6-1 to TRBJ1-6; D is unresolved. This CDR3 has 15 amino acids. The germline CDR1 and CDR2 sequences are MNHNS and SASEGT. Trimming pared 7 bases from V and 0 bases from J, leaving 10 bases between. The CDR3 is CASTQESSYNSPLHF. The CDR3 region has the DNA TGTGCCAGCACTCAGGAGAGCTCCTATAATTCACCCCTCCACTTT.

This clonotype was counted ten times or more. The chain carries TRBV7-2 and TRBJ2-5, with D perhaps matching TRBD2 (5 bases). Germline CDR1 and CDR2: SGHTA and FQGNSA. CDR3 length: 13 residues. Trimming took 3 bases from V and 5 from J, leaving 10 bases between them. As DNA, the CDR3 is TGTGCCAGCAGCTTTGAACGGGGTGAGACCCAGTACTTC. Protein: CASSFERGETQYF.

The chain employs TRBV13 and TRBJ2-5, with 7 positions matching TRBD1. Germline V gives CDR1 PRHDT, CDR2 FYEKMQ (reference sequence). The J segment lost 0 bases and the V segment lost 5 bases, leaving 9 bases of the junction unmatched. This CDR3 comprises 16 residues. In DNA, the CDR3 is TGTGCCAGCAGCCGAAAAGGGGGCGGGTACCAAGAGACCCAGTACTTC. This codes for CASSRKGGGYQETQYF.

This chain links TRBV6-2 or TRBV6-3 with TRBJ1-2; D not certain. Germline values: CDR1 MNHEY, CDR2 SVGEGT. This CDR3 is built from 18 residues. V lost 0 bases to trimming and J lost 2 bases, with 19 bases between them. CDR3 in DNA: TGTGCCAGCAGTTACTCGAATAGAGGGCAGCGAAAGAACTATGGCTACACCTTC. Its protein is CASSYSNRGQRKNYGYTF.

In this sample, this clonotype turned up many times. CDR3 nucleotide sequence: TGTGCCAGCAGTTATATGGCGGGGATGGACGCTGAAGCTTTCTTT. Encoded protein: CASSYMAGMDAEAFF. The chain links TRBV6-5 to TRBJ1-1, with D hard to call. Trimming shortened V by 3 bases and J by 6 bases, and 17 bases separated the two germline ends. This CDR3 comprises 15 residues. Germline V lookup: CDR1 MNHEY, CDR2 SVGAGI.

This clonotype has ten or more counts. The chain carries TRBV10-3 and TRBJ1-5; D gene uncertain. Per the germline V gene, CDR1 is ENHRY and CDR2 is SYGVKD. The V gene lost 2 bases and the J gene lost 2 bases, with 7 bases spanning the gap. The CDR3 length is 14 residues. CDR3 residues: CAISEMSGNQPQHF. As DNA, the CDR3 is TGTGCCATCAGTGAGATGTCGGGCAATCAGCCCCAGCATTTT.